This T cell receptor beta chain emerged from a study of early T cells in non-severe SARS-CoV-2 infection. Via MiXCR, TCRdb re-called the 5' RACE reads, giving one row per CDR3 protein. Found here are about 64,000 distinct CDR3 sequences, roughly 21% of them singletons; the top ten hold more than 15%. Germline V gene data show CDR1 as LGHDT and CDR2 as YNNKEL (reference sequence). The CDR3 totals 13 residues. With 4 bases removed from V and 9 bases from J, the gap between germline ends came to 13 bases. In the case of this clonotype: Its specificity is unknown.

General study results and limits: The matching step, a VDJdb search, favored anti-spike CD8 responses and missed private and CD4 specificities.

This TCR came from an adult who was a healthcare worker with PCR-confirmed SARS-CoV-2 infection or an uninfected control (not recorded which). The material sequenced was whole blood, taken at baseline. V and J are TRBV3-1 and TRBJ2-1; D unresolved. CDR3 in amino acids: CASSPAGPFEQFF. The CDR3 DNA reads TGTGCCAGCAGCCCCGCCGGGCCTTTTGAGCAGTTCTTC.